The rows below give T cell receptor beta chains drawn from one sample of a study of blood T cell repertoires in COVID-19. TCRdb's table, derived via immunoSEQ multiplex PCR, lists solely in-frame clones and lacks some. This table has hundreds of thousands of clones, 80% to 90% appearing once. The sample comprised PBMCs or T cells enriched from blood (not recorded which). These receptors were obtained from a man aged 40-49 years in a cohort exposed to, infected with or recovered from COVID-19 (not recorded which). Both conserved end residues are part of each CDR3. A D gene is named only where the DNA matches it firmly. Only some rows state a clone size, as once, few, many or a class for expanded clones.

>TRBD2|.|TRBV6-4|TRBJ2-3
CASSATGGGDTQYF
TGTGCCAGCAGTGCCACGGGAGGCGGGGATACGCAGTATTTT
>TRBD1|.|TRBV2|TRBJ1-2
CASNAGTGTNYGYTF
TGTGCCAGCAATGCCGGGACAGGGACTAACTATGGCTACACCTTC
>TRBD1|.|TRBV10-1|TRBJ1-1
CASSQGQGYTEAFF
TGCGCCAGCAGTCAAGGACAGGGGTACACTGAAGCTTTCTTT
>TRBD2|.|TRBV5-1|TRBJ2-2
CASSPLAGGPGTGELFF
TGCGCCAGCAGCCCACTAGCGGGAGGGCCGGGCACCGGGGAGCTGTTTTTT
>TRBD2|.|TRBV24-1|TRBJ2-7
CATSDSSSGNEQYF
TGTGCCACCAGTGACAGCTCTAGCGGGAACGAGCAGTACTTC
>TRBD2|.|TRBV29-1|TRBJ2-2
CSAGTSGRAGTGELFF
TGCAGCGCCGGGACTAGCGGGAGGGCAGGCACCGGGGAGCTGTTTTTT
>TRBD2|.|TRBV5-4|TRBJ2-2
CASSKGTSGPANTGELFF
TGTGCCAGCAGCAAGGGGACTAGCGGGCCGGCGAACACCGGGGAGCTGTTTTTT
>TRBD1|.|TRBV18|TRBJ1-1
CASSRDRKDTEAFF
TGTGCCAGCTCACGGGACAGGAAGGACACTGAAGCTTTCTTT
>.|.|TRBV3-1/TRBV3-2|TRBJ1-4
CASSQEAGNEKLFF
TGTGCCAGCAGCCAAGAGGCAGGTAATGAAAAACTGTTTTTT
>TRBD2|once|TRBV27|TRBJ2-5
CASSLSPPGLAEPGSQYF
TGTGCCAGCAGTTTATCGCCCCCGGGACTAGCGGAACCTGGCTCCCAGTACTTC
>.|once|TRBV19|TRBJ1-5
CASSIVVSGGGNQPQHF
TGTGCCAGTAGTATAGTGGTGTCAGGAGGCGGCAATCAGCCCCAGCATTTT
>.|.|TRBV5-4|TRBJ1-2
CASSKSTGLFDGYTF
TGTGCCAGCAGCAAAAGTACAGGGTTATTTGATGGCTACACCTTC
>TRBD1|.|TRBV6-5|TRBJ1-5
CASSSGQGGQPQHF
TGTGCCAGCAGTTCAGGACAGGGTGGTCAGCCCCAGCATTTT
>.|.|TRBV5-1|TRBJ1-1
CASSPEGQINTEAFF
TGCGCCAGCAGCCCGGAAGGACAGATAAACACTGAAGCTTTCTTT
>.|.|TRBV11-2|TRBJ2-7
CASSLDLRNDYEQYF
TGTGCCAGCAGCTTAGATTTGCGGAACGATTACGAGCAGTACTTC
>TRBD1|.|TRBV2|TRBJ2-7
CASSGNRDRAYEQYF
TGTGCCAGCAGTGGGAACCGGGACAGGGCCTACGAGCAGTACTTC
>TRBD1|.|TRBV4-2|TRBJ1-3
CASSSPGQGRLGNTIYF
TGTGCCAGCAGCTCACCGGGACAGGGGAGGCTTGGAAACACCATATATTTT
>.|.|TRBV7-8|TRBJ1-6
CASSLGRGKNSPLHF
TGTGCCAGCAGCTTAGGGCGGGGGAAGAATTCACCCCTCCACTTT
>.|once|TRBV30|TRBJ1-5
CAWSVGRAGADQPQHF
TGTGCCTGGAGTGTTGGGCGGGCGGGTGCTGATCAGCCCCAGCATTTT
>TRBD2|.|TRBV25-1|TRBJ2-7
CASSGRTSGRSYEQYF
TGTGCCAGCAGTGGACGGACTAGCGGGAGGTCCTACGAGCAGTACTTC
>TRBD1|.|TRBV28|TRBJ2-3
CASSLGQGNTQYF
TGTGCCAGCAGTTTGGGACAGGGAAATACGCAGTATTTT
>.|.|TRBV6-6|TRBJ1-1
CASSRLGGVNTEAFF
TGTGCCAGCAGTCGACTCGGGGGGGTGAACACTGAAGCTTTCTTT
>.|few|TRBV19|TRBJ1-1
CASRDKMNTEAFF
TGTGCCAGCAGGGACAAAATGAACACTGAAGCTTTCTTT
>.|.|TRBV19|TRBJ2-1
CASRPRGYNEQFF
TGTGCCAGCAGACCCAGGGGTTACAATGAGCAGTTCTTC
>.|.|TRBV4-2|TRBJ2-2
CASSQVVAGPNTGELFF
TGTGCCAGCAGCCAAGTTGTTGCGGGGCCGAACACCGGGGAGCTGTTTTTT
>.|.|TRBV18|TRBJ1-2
CASSPWGANYGYTF
TGTGCCAGCTCACCGTGGGGAGCTAACTATGGCTACACCTTC
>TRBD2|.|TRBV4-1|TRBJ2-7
CASSQQGLAGGEQYF
TGCGCCAGCAGCCAACAGGGACTAGCGGGCGGCGAGCAGTACTTC
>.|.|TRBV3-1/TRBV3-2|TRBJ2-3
CASSDRGTAPDTQYF
TGTGCCAGCAGCGACCGCGGGACTGCTCCAGATACGCAGTATTTT
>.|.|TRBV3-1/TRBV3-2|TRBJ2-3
CASSVRLGTFTDTQYF
TGTGCCAGCAGCGTGCGACTAGGGACGTTCACAGATACGCAGTATTTT
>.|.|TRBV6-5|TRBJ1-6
CASKVKGNSPLHF
TGTGCCAGCAAGGTTAAGGGGAATTCACCCCTCCACTTT
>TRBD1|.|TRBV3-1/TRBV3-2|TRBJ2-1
CASSQDFGTGGSEQFF
TGTGCCAGCAGCCAAGATTTCGGGACAGGGGGCAGTGAGCAGTTCTTC
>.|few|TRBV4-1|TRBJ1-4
CASSQDRREVEKLFF
TGCGCCAGCAGCCAAGATCGGAGGGAGGTGGAAAAACTGTTTTTT
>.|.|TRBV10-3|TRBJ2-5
CATSGFLEETQYF
TGTGCCACCAGCGGGTTTTTAGAAGAGACCCAGTACTTC
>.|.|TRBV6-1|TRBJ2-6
CASSEGSSGANVLTF
TGTGCCAGCAGTGAAGGTTCATCCGGGGCCAACGTCCTGACTTTC
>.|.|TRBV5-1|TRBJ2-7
CASSLYGGTSYEQYF
TGCGCCAGCAGCTTGTACGGGGGAACCTCCTACGAGCAGTACTTC
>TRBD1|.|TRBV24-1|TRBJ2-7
CATRAGGSYEQYF
TGTGCCACCAGGGCAGGGGGCAGCTACGAGCAGTACTTC
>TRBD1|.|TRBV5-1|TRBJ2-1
CASSSRQGRNNEQFF
TGCGCCAGCAGCTCGAGACAGGGGAGGAACAATGAGCAGTTCTTC
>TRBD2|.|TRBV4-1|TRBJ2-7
CASSQLFAGASYEQYF
TGCGCCAGCAGCCAGCTTTTTGCGGGAGCCTCCTACGAGCAGTACTTC